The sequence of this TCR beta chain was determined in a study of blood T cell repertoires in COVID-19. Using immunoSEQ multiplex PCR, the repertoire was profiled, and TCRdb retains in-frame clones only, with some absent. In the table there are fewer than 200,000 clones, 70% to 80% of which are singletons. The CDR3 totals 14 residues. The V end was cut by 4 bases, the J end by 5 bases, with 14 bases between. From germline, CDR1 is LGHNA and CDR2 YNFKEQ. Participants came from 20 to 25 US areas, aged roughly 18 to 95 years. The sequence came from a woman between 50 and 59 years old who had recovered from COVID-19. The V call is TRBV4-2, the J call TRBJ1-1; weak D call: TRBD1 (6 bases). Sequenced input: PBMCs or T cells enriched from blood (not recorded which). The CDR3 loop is CASSPGGQGTEAFF. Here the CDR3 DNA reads TGTGCCAGCAGCCCGGGTGGCCAGGGGACTGAAGCTTTCTTT.